One sample yielded the 8 T cell receptor beta chains listed below, sequenced in a study of T-cell memory formation after mild COVID-19. TCRdb re-derived calls from the 5' RACE reads in MiXCR, one entry per CDR3 protein. The sample shows about 350,000 distinct CDR3 sequences, roughly an eighth of them seen only once. What was sequenced was PBMCs or a T cell subset sorted from them (not recorded which). The origin of the receptors is a young man who had mild COVID-19 (a few samples of this study predate the infection). Cell type and time point are not known.

This sequence joins TRBV6-5 and TRBJ1-2; 8 positions match TRBD1. The CDR3 is 14 residues long. V gave up 5 bases and J gave up 3 bases; unmatched junction bases: 5. CDR1 and CDR2 (germline): MNHEY, SVGAGI. The CDR3: CASSRDRHYYGYTF. In DNA form, the CDR3 reads TGTGCCAGCAGTCGGGACAGGCACTACTATGGCTACACCTTC.

The rearrangement links TRBV9 to TRBJ1-4; D not certain. Germline V gene lookup returns CDR1 SGDLS and CDR2 YYNGEE. V lost 4 bases to trimming and J lost 0 bases, with 16 bases between them. The CDR3 totals 17 residues. CDR3 sequence: CASSTGRNFATNEKLFF. Here the CDR3 DNA reads TGTGCCAGCAGCACCGGACGGAACTTTGCAACTAATGAAAAACTGTTTTTT.

This clonotype turned up a few times. The rearrangement uses TRBV6-5 and TRBJ2-2, with D tentatively TRBD1 (5 bases). Germline-derived CDR1 and CDR2 are MNHEY and SVGAGI. V was cut by 6 bases and J by 7 bases, with 18 bases left in between. This CDR3 contains 15 residues. The CDR3 here is CASSYGTIDSGELFF. DNA of the CDR3: TGTGCCAGCAGCTACGGCACTATCGACAGCGGGGAGCTGTTTTTT.

The V call is TRBV27, the J call TRBJ1-1; maybe TRBD1 (6 bases). CDR1 and CDR2 from the germline V gene are MNHEY and SMNVEV (reference sequence). The V and J ends lost 5 bases and 3 bases respectively, with 16 bases between them. The CDR3 consists of 15 residues. CDR3 sequence reads: CASSRNRALDTEAFF. The CDR3 nucleotides are TGTGCCAGCAGTAGGAACAGGGCGCTGGACACTGAAGCTTTCTTT.

This clonotype has a handful of counts. The J gene is TRBJ1-2, the V gene TRBV7-2, with TRBD1 matching 7 bases. The CDR3 is 15 residues long. Germline-derived CDR1 and CDR2 are SGHTA and FQGNSA. V dropped 5 bases and J dropped 0; count of bases not matched to a gene: 6. Here the CDR3 DNA reads TGTGCCAGCAGCCTCCAGGGGGGGACTAACTATGGCTACACCTTC. Translation: CASSLQGGTNYGYTF.

This clonotype was recorded a few times. This chain joins TRBV11-2 and TRBJ2-7; no clear D gene. The CDR3 extends over 13 amino acids. From germline, CDR1 is SGHAT and CDR2 FQNNGV. Trimming pared 0 bases from V and 2 bases from J, leaving 5 bases between. For the CDR3, the DNA is TGTGCCAGCAGCTTAGATCCCACCTACGAGCAGTACTTC. The encoded protein is CASSLDPTYEQYF.

The V call is TRBV7-9, the J call TRBJ2-3; TRBD1 matches at 7 bases. CDR3 size: 15 residues. With V trimmed by 3 bases and J by 5 bases, 8 bases remained unmatched. CDR1 and CDR2 (germline): SEHNR, FQNEAQ (reference sequence). This CDR3 is CASSFLSTGEDTQYF. The CDR3 bases are TGTGCCAGCAGCTTCCTTTCTACAGGGGAAGATACGCAGTATTTT.

There are a few counts of this clonotype. The rearrangement links TRBV7-9 to TRBJ1-5; tentatively, D is TRBD1 (5 bases). The germline gives CDR1 SEHNR, CDR2 FQNEAQ (reference sequence). CDR3 length equals 14 residues. The V gene lost 3 bases and the J gene lost 7 bases, with 13 bases spanning the gap. As DNA, the CDR3 is TGTGCCAGCAGCTTGCTTGGGGGGAGCCAGCCCCAGCATTTT. Translation gives CASSLLGGSQPQHF.